This T cell receptor beta chain appears in the sequencing data of a study of OX40 agonist ivuxolimab in advanced cancers. About the investigation overall: The costimulatory receptor OX40 (CD134) was targeted by ivuxolimab, a fully human IgG2 agonistic monoclonal antibody. Prior anti-PD-1, anti-PD-L1 or anti-CTLA-4 therapy was permitted, and checkpoint inhibitors had been received by about 37% of dose-escalation patients. Peripheral TCRbeta sequencing was intended to test whether TCR sequence diversity was altered and clonal T-cell expansion was caused by ivuxolimab. Partial responses occurred in three dose-escalation patients, of whom one had hepatocellular carcinoma and two had cutaneous melanoma. Of the approximately 54 patients in dose escalation, 19 had hepatocellular carcinoma, around 15 had melanoma, 9 had renal cell carcinoma and 9 had head and neck cancer. The paper covers the monotherapy dose-escalation part of the phase I ivuxolimab trial, which included N ≈ 50 patients. Intravenous ivuxolimab was administered to patients every 2 weeks at six dose levels: 0.01, 0.1, 0.3, 1.5, 3 and 10 mg/kg. The dose-escalation cohort was about 83% male with a mean age of about 54 years, ranging from roughly 23 to 90. Overall results and qualifications from the work: The antigen specificity of the clonally expanded peripheral T cells was not determined. In the 0.1-3.0 mg/kg groups, partial responders had among the lowest normalized peripheral clonal expansion, particularly in CD8+ T cells. At doses of 0.1 to 3.0 mg/kg, clonal expansion of both CD4+ and CD8+ blood T cells was observed from baseline to week 6. On average, CD8+ T cells showed more expanded clones than CD4+ T cells after ivuxolimab. Low levels of normalized T-cell clonal expansion were also shown by some nonresponding patients.

A word on this clone: It lacks a known antigen. It has no much larger one-base neighbor in the sample; base qualities were not kept.

The CDR3, cysteine through phenylalanine, is 15 amino acids long. The kept DNA is CDR3 alone, 45 bases in frame from the first base. According to the germline V gene, CDR1 reads MNHNS and CDR2 reads SASEGT. The trim is 4 bases for V and 10 bases for J, with a gap of 20 bases between the germline ends. The trial excluded patients who had a history of autoimmune disease or who were on systemic immunosuppression. Peripheral blood for TCR sequencing was collected from all dose cohorts at baseline, on cycle 4 day 1, and on cycle 7 day 1. The samples were taken from a phase I, first-in-human, multicenter, open-label dose-escalation trial of ivuxolimab. Adults with locally advanced or metastatic head and neck squamous cell, hepatocellular, melanoma or renal cell carcinoma were enrolled in the trial. Before TCR sequencing, CD4+ T cells and CD8+ T cells from peripheral blood were sorted into separate populations.

To sequence the TCRbeta CDR3 region, genomic DNA was isolated from the sorted cells. The immunoSEQ Assay was used for sequencing of TCRbeta CDR3 regions. The clones in this table, taken by TCRdb from immuneACCESS, are in-frame only. Not every clone is retained; where verified, under half of the shortfall comes from an unresolved V gene, and the cause of the rest is unknown. Counted in this sample were tens of thousands of clones; approximately 78% of them appeared once. Of the sample, less than 2% is held by the ten largest clones. Here the chain combines TRBV6-1 and TRBJ2-1; the D element might be TRBD1 or TRBD2, as each aligns at 8 bases. The sequencing here drew on CD4+ or CD8+ T cells sorted from blood, taken in a trial of the OX40 agonist ivuxolimab. The source is an adult with an advanced solid tumor such as melanoma, head and neck, liver or kidney cancer. At the DNA level, the sequence is TGTGCCAGCAGTGCCACTGCGGGAGGACAGGGCGAGCAGTTCTTC. This gives the protein CASSATAGGQGEQFF.